The sequence of this T cell receptor beta chain was determined in a study of blood T cell repertoires in COVID-19. For the study at large: Acute-phase and convalescent COVID-19 samples originated in the United States, Italy and Spain. T cells, B-cell-depleted T cells, or PBMCs supplied cDNA or gDNA.

The CDR3 runs to 14 residues. Germline CDR1 is MDHEN and CDR2 is SYDVKM. Trimming at V came to 3 bases and at J to 6 bases, leaving 1 base not matched to a gene. In the authors' workflow: Amplification of reference gene primers was used by the study to estimate nucleated cell counts. Here immunoSEQ multiplex PCR was the method, and the copy in TCRdb shows in-frame clones only, minus some. V, J and clone size derive from that table, while D and trimming were established from the DNA sequence. Of 100,000 to 110,000 clones in the sample, approximately 80% were seen once. The clonotype originates from a man between 65 and 79 years old with active or convalescent COVID-19. The V gene is TRBV28, the J gene TRBJ1-4, with TRBD1 matching over 10 bases. Sequencing input: peripheral blood. Written as DNA, the CDR3 is TGTGCCAGCAGTTTGACAGGGGGCTATGAAAAACTGTTTTTT. It encodes CASSLTGGYEKLFF.